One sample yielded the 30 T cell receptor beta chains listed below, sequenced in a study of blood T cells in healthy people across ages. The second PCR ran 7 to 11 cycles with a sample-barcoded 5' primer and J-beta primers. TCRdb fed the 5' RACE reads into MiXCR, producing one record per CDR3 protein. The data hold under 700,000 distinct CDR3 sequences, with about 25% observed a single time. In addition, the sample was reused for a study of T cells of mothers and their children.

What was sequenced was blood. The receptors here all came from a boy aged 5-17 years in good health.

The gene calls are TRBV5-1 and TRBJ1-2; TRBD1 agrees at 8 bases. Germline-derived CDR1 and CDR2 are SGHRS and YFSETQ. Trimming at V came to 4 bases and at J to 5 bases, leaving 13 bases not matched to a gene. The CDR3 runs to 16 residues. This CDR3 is CASSLRSFGQGYGYTF. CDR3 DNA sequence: TGCGCCAGCAGCCTTCGGTCATTCGGACAGGGTTATGGCTACACCTTC.

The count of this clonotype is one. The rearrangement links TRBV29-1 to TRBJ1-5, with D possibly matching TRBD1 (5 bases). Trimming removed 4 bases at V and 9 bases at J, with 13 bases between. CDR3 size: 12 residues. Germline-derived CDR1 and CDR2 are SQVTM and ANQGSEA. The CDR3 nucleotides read TGCAGCGTTGGGACACCCGGACGGCCCCAGCATTTT. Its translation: CSVGTPGRPQHF.

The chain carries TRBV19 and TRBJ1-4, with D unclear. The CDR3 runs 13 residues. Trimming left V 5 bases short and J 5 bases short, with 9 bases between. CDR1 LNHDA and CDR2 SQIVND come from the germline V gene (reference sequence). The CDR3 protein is CASSLRMNEKLFF. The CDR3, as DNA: TGTGCCAGTAGTCTTCGGATGAATGAAAAACTGTTTTTT.

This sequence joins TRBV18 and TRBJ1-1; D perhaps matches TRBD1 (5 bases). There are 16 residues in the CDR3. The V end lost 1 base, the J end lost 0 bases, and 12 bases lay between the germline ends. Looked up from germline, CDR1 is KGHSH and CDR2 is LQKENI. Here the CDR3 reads CASSPLSTGLNTEAFF. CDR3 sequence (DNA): TGTGCCAGCTCACCACTTTCCACGGGACTGAACACTGAAGCTTTCTTT.

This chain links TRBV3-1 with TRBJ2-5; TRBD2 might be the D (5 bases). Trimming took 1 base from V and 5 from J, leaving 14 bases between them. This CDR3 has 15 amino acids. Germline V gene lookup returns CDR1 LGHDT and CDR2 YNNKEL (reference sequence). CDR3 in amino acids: CASSQGSGRGETQYF. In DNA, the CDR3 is TGTGCCAGCAGCCAAGGATCAGGTCGCGGGGAGACCCAGTACTTC.

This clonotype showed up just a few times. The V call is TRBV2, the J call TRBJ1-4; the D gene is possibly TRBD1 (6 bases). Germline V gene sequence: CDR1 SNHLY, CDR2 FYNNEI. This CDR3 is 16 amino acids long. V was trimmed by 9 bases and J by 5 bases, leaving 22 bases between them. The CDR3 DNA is TGTGCCAGGAACCGGGTTGGGGGGACACCAAATGAAAAACTGTTTTTT. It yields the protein CARNRVGGTPNEKLFF.

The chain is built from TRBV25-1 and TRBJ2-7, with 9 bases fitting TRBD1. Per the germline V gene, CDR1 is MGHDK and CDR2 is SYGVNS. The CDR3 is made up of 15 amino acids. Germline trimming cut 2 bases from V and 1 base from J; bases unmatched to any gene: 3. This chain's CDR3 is CASSELDRGSYEQYF. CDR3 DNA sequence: TGTGCCAGCAGTGAACTGGACAGGGGATCCTACGAGCAGTACTTC.

The CDR3 here is CAISGDPDREVGDEQYF. The CDR3 bases are TGTGCCATCAGTGGAGATCCTGACAGGGAAGTTGGGGACGAGCAGTACTTC. The chain carries TRBV10-3 and TRBJ2-7, with 7 bases lining up with TRBD1. Germline V lookup: CDR1 ENHRY, CDR2 SYGVKD. The CDR3 loop spans 17 amino acids. The ends lost 4 bases at V and 5 bases at J; junction bases unmatched: 17.

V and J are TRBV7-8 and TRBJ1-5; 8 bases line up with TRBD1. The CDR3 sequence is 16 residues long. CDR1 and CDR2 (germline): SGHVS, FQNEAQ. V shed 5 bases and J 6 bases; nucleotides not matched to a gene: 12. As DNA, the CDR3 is TGTGCCAGCAGCCCCAACCGGACAGGGTTTAGTCAGCCCCAGCATTTT. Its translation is CASSPNRTGFSQPQHF.

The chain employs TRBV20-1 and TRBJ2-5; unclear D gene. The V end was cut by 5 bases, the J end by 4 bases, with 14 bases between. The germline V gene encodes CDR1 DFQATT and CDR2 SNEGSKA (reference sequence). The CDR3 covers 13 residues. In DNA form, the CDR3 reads TGCAGTGCTCGCCTGGGCTCAGCAGAGACCCAGTACTTC. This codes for CSARLGSAETQYF.

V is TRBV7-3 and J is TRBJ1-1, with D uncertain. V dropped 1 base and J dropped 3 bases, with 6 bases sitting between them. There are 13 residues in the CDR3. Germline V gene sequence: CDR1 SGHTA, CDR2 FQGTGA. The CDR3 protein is CASSLNRDTEAFF. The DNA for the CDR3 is TGTGCCAGCAGCTTAAACCGGGACACTGAAGCTTTCTTT.

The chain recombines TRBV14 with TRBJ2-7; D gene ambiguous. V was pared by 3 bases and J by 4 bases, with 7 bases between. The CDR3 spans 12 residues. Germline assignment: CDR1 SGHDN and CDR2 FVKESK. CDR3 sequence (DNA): TGTGCCAGCAGCCAGGGAAAATACGAGCAGTACTTC. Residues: CASSQGKYEQYF.

CDR3 nucleotide sequence: TGTGCCATCAGTGATTTGTCTCAGCCCCAGCATTTT. Amino acid sequence: CAISDLSQPQHF. This chain joins TRBV10-3 and TRBJ1-5; D ambiguous. The ends were cut back, 3 bases at V and 6 bases at J, with 6 bases in the middle. The V gene's germline CDR1 is ENHRY and CDR2 SYGVKD. The CDR3 spans 12 residues.

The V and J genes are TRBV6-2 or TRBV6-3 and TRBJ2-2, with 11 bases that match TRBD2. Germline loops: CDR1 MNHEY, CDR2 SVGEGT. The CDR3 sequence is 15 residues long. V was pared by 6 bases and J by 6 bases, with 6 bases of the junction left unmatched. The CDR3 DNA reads TGTGCCAGCAGAAGGACTAGCGGGTACCCCGGGGAGCTGTTTTTT. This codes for CASRRTSGYPGELFF.

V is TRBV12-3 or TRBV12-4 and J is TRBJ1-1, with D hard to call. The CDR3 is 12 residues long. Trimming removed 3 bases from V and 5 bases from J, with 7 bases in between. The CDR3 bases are TGTGCCAGCAGTTTCATGGGGACTGAAGCTTTCTTT. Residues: CASSFMGTEAFF.

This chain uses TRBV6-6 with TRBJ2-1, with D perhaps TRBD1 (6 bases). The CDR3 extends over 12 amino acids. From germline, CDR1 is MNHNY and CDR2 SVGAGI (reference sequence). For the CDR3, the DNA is TGTGGCAGTATAACAGGGTACAATGAGCAGTTCTTC. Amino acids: CGSITGYNEQFF.

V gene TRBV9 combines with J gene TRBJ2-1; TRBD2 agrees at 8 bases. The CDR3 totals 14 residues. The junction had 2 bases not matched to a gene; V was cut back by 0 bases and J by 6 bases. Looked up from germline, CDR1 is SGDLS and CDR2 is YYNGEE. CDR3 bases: TGTGCCAGCAGCGTAGGACTAGCGCCCAATGAGCAGTTCTTC. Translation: CASSVGLAPNEQFF.

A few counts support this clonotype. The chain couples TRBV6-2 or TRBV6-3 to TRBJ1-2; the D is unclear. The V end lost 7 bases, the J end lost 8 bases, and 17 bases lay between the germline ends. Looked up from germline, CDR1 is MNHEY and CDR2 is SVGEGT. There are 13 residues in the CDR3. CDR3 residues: CASTYSRVVGYTF. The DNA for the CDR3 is TGTGCCAGCACCTACTCGCGGGTCGTGGGCTACACCTTC.

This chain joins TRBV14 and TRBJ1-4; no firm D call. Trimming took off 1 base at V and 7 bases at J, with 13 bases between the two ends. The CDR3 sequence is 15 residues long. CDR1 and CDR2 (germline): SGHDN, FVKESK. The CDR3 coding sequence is TGTGCCAGCAGCCAAGGATTCGGCTCGGGTGAAAAACTGTTTTTT. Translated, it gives CASSQGFGSGEKLFF.

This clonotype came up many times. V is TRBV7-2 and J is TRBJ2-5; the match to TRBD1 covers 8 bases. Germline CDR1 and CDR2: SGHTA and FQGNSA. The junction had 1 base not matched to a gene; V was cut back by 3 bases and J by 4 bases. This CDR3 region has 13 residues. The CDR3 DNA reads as TGTGCCAGCAGCTTCGACAGGGGAGAGACCCAGTACTTC. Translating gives CASSFDRGETQYF.

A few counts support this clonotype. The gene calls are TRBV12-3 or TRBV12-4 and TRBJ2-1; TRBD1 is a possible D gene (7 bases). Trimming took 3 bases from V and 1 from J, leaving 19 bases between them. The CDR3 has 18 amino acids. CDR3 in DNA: TGTGCCAGCAGTTTTCCTTCGACAGGGAGGACTTCCTACAATGAGCAGTTCTTC. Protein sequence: CASSFPSTGRTSYNEQFF.

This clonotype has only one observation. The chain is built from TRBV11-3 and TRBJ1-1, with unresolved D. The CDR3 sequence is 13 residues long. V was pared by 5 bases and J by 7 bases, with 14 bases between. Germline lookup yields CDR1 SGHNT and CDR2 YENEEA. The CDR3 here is CASSISPGGEAFF. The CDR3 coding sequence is TGTGCCAGCAGCATAAGTCCGGGAGGTGAAGCTTTCTTT.

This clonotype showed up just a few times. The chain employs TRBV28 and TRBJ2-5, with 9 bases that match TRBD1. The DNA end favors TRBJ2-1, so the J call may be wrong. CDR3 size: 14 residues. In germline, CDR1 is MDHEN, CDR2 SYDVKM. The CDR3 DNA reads TGTGCCAGCAGCCAGGACAGGGGAGGGCGCGAGCAGTTCTTC. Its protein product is CASSQDRGGREQFF.

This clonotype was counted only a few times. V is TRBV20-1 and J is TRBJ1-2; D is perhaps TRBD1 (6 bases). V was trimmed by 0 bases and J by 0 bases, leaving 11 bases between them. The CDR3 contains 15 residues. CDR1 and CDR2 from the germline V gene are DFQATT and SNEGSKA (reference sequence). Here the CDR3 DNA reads TGCAGTGCTAGAGATTTACAGGGAGCTAACTATGGCTACACCTTC. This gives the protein CSARDLQGANYGYTF.

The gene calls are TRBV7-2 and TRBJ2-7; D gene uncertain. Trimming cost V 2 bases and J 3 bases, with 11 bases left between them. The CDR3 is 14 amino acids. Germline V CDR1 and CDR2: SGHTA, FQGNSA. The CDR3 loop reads CASSLQPGSYEQYF. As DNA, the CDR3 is TGTGCCAGCAGCTTACAGCCCGGTAGCTACGAGCAGTACTTC.

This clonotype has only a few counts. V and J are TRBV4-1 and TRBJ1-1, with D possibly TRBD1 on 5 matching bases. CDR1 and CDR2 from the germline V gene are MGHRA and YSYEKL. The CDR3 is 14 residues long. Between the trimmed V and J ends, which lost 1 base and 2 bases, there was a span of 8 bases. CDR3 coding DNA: TGCGCCAGCAGCCAAGCGGACAAAAACACTGAAGCTTTCTTT. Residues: CASSQADKNTEAFF.

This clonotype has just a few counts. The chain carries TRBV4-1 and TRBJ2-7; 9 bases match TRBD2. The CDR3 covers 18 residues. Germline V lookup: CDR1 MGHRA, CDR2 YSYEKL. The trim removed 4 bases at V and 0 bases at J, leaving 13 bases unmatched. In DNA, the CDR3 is TGCGCCAGCAGCCCCTGGTGGGTAGCGGGGGCGTACTCCTACGAGCAGTACTTC. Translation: CASSPWWVAGAYSYEQYF.

The CDR3 loop reads CASSPDRAPQETQYF. The CDR3 DNA sequence: TGTGCCAGCAGTCCTGACAGGGCCCCCCAAGAGACCCAGTACTTC. V is TRBV12-3 or TRBV12-4 and J is TRBJ2-5; 7 positions match TRBD1. V trimming: 5 bases; J trimming: 1 base; junction bases outside the gene matches: 7. The CDR3 loop spans 15 amino acids.

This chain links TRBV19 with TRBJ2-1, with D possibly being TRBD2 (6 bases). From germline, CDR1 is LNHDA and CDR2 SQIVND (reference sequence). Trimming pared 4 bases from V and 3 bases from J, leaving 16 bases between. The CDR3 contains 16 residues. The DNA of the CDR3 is TGTGCCAGTAGTACCCTTCACGGGGGACTCTACAATGAGCAGTTCTTC. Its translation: CASSTLHGGLYNEQFF.

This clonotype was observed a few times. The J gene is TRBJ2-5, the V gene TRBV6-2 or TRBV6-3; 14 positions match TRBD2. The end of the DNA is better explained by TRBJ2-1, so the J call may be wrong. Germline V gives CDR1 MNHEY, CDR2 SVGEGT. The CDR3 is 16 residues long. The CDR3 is CASSAGTSGSVDEQFF. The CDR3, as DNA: TGTGCCAGCAGTGCCGGGACTAGCGGGAGTGTGGATGAGCAGTTCTTC.